The 21 T cell receptor beta chains given below trace back to one sample, sequenced in a study of T cell responses to AZD1222 COVID-19 vaccine listed by TCRdb under 2021. Read against the paper, the sample's time point label means: baseline before first vaccination. Receptor libraries were prepared by the immunoSEQ multiplex PCR assay. Not all clones reach the TCRdb copy of this immuneACCESS table, which keeps in-frame sequences only. Checked studies attribute under half of the gap to unresolved V genes and leave the rest unexplained. For this sample the table gives some 86,000 clones, of which around 80% were detected only once. Jointly, the top ten make up approximately 22% of the sample. The input for sequencing was peripheral blood, taken on day 0 of AZD1222 vaccination. These receptors all come from an adult in good health.

J is TRBJ1-1 and V is TRBV7-9; 8 bases fit TRBD1. V dropped 5 bases and J dropped 3; count of bases not matched to a gene: 2. This CDR3 spans 13 amino acids. The germline gives CDR1 SEHNR, CDR2 FQNEAQ (reference sequence). The CDR3 DNA reads as TGTGCCAGCAGCCCGACAGGGGACACTGAAGCTTTCTTT. This translates into CASSPTGDTEAFF.

Written as DNA, the CDR3 is TGTGCCTGGAGTGCCCGAAAATGGACAGGTCGAAACGCTAATTCACCCCTCCACTTT. Amino acids: CAWSARKWTGRNANSPLHF. The chain carries TRBV30 and TRBJ1-6; 7 bases agree with TRBD1. Germline loops: CDR1 GTSNPN, CDR2 SVGIG (reference sequence). This CDR3 spans 19 amino acids. J lost 6 bases, V lost 1 base, and 18 bases had no gene match.

This chain links TRBV5-8 with TRBJ2-5; D is unresolved. Germline loops: CDR1 SGHTS, CDR2 YDEGEE. V lost 4 bases and J 0 bases, leaving 13 bases between the germline ends. This CDR3 is 15 amino acids long. The CDR3 sequence is CASSRSDGYQETQYF. The CDR3 DNA follows: TGTGCCAGCAGCCGTTCCGACGGCTACCAAGAGACCCAGTACTTC.

V and J are TRBV2 and TRBJ1-1; TRBD1 agrees at 7 bases. The CDR3 is made up of 16 amino acids. The germline gives CDR1 SNHLY, CDR2 FYNNEI. Losses at the gene ends were 1 base for V and 0 bases for J; bases not matched to a gene: 5. For the CDR3, the DNA is TGTGCCAGCAGTGAAGGACAGGGACCTATGAACACTGAAGCTTTCTTT. Its translation: CASSEGQGPMNTEAFF.

The chain joins TRBV10-1 to TRBJ1-5, with D perhaps matching TRBD1 (5 bases). Germline V CDR1 and CDR2: WNHNN, SYGVQD (reference sequence). The CDR3 sequence is 16 residues long. V lost 5 bases and J 0 bases, leaving 14 bases between the germline ends. The CDR3 region is CASSNGGIYSNQPQHF. The CDR3 nucleotides are TGCGCCAGCAGTAACGGGGGGATCTATAGCAATCAGCCCCAGCATTTT.

This rearrangement joins TRBV7-9 to TRBJ1-1; 9 bases fit TRBD1. The germline CDR1 and CDR2 sequences are SEHNR and FQNEAQ (reference sequence). The CDR3 totals 16 residues. Unmatched junction bases numbered 8, after V lost 0 bases and J lost 6 bases. The chain's CDR3 is CASSLAGTGTNAEAFF. The CDR3 coding sequence is TGTGCCAGCAGCTTAGCGGGGACAGGGACAAATGCTGAAGCTTTCTTT.

This chain links TRBV6-5 with TRBJ1-2; D may be TRBD1 (6 bases). The length of the CDR3 is 13 residues. From germline, CDR1 is MNHEY and CDR2 SVGAGI. The V and J ends lost 5 bases and 8 bases respectively, with 15 bases between them. As DNA, the CDR3 is TGTGCCAGCAGTCCCGAAACAGGGTCCGGCTACACCTTC. The encoded protein is CASSPETGSGYTF.

V usage is TRBV7-9 and J usage is TRBJ1-6; D unclear. The CDR3 runs to 12 residues. Trimming removed 4 bases at V and 5 bases at J, with 3 bases between. Germline CDR1 is SEHNR and CDR2 is FQNEAQ (reference sequence). Here the CDR3 DNA reads TGTGCCAGCAGCTCGGATAATTCACCCCTCCACTTT. Protein: CASSSDNSPLHF.

This clone was recorded a few times. The rearrangement uses TRBV20-1 and TRBJ2-3, with D perhaps matching TRBD1 or TRBD2 (5 bases each). V was pared by 6 bases and J by 5 bases, with 9 bases between. In germline, CDR1 is DFQATT, CDR2 SNEGSKA (reference sequence). The CDR3 contains 11 residues. Written as DNA, the CDR3 is TGCAGTGCCACAGGAGGAGATACGCAGTATTTT. This sequence encodes CSATGGDTQYF.

CDR3 amino acids: CASAPTDRVQYF. The CDR3 DNA reads as TGTGCCAGCGCCCCCACCGACAGGGTACAGTATTTT. This chain joins TRBV12-3 or TRBV12-4 and TRBJ2-3; 7 bases fit TRBD1. The CDR3 totals 12 residues. The J segment lost 12 bases and the V segment lost 8 bases, leaving 11 bases of the junction unmatched.

The V call is TRBV6-6, the J call TRBJ1-4; 8 positions match TRBD1. CDR3 length: 15 residues. The V gene's germline CDR1 is MNHNY and CDR2 SVGAGI (reference sequence). V gave up 4 bases and J gave up 3 bases; unmatched junction bases: 4. The CDR3 region has the DNA TGTGCCAGCAGTTCCTGGGACAGGCCTAATGAAAAACTGTTTTTT. It yields the protein CASSSWDRPNEKLFF.

The chain couples TRBV5-1 to TRBJ2-1; the match to TRBD1 covers 11 bases. Germline V lookup: CDR1 SGHRS, CDR2 YFSETQ. V shed 1 base and J 11 bases; nucleotides not matched to a gene: 11. This CDR3 is built from 16 residues. As DNA, the CDR3 is TGCGCCAGCAGCTTGAGCCCAGGGACAGGGGGTGGGCAGCAGTTCTTC. It encodes CASSLSPGTGGGQQFF.

The J gene is TRBJ1-2, the V gene TRBV4-1, with 7 bases identical to TRBD1. Per germline, CDR1 MGHRA and CDR2 YSYEKL. The CDR3 sequence is 17 residues long. V trimming: 0 bases; J trimming: 0 bases; junction bases outside the gene matches: 7. CDR3 in DNA: TGCGCCAGCAGCCAAGATCCCGGGACAGCATCTAACTATGGCTACACCTTC. Protein: CASSQDPGTASNYGYTF.

V is TRBV27 and J is TRBJ1-1, with TRBD1 identical over 7 bases. This CDR3 has 17 amino acids. Per the germline V gene, CDR1 is MNHEY and CDR2 is SMNVEV (reference sequence). Unmatched junction bases numbered 15, after V lost 3 bases and J lost 5 bases. Written as DNA, the CDR3 is TGTGCCAGCAGTTTTGGGGCCGGTTCCAGGGGGAAAACTGAAGCTTTCTTT. This translates into CASSFGAGSRGKTEAFF.

The gene calls are TRBV7-9 and TRBJ2-6; a possible D gene is TRBD1 (6 bases). Germline CDR1 and CDR2: SEHNR and FQNEAQ (reference sequence). There are 19 residues in the CDR3. V lost 1 base and J lost 0, with 16 bases in between. CDR3: CASSLGPTGPSSGANVLTF. CDR3 nucleotide sequence: TGTGCCAGCAGCTTAGGACCGACAGGACCGAGCTCTGGGGCCAACGTCCTGACTTTC.

This chain links TRBV7-8 with TRBJ2-3, with 12 bases that match TRBD2. The germline CDR1 and CDR2 sequences are SGHVS and FQNEAQ. There are 16 residues in the CDR3. Trimming at V came to 2 bases and at J to 10 bases, leaving 10 bases not matched to a gene. The CDR3: CASSLQLAGGRGAQYF. The CDR3 DNA reads TGTGCCAGCAGCTTACAACTAGCGGGGGGTCGAGGAGCGCAGTATTTT. The complete variable domain, with remaining parts taken from reference TRBV7-8 and TRBJ2-3, reads GAGVSQSPRYKVAKRGQDVALRCDPISGHVSLFWYQQALGQGPEFLTYFQNEAQLDKSGLPSDRFFAERPEGSVSTLKIQRTQQEDSAVYLCASSLQLAGGRGAQYFGPGTRLTVL.

The V call is TRBV11-2, the J call TRBJ2-6; D not resolved. This CDR3 region has 14 residues. Per the germline V gene, CDR1 is SGHAT and CDR2 is FQNNGV. The V gene lost 1 base and the J gene lost 4 bases, with 5 bases spanning the gap. The CDR3 bases are TGTGCCAGCAGCTTAGTAAGCGGGGCCAACGTCCTGACTTTC. Amino acid sequence: CASSLVSGANVLTF.

V gene TRBV10-3 combines with J gene TRBJ1-1, with D possibly TRBD1 on 5 matching bases. The CDR3 is made up of 13 amino acids. CDR1 is ENHRY and CDR2 is SYGVKD in the germline V gene. V was cut by 6 bases and J by 10 bases, with 18 bases left in between. The CDR3 spells CAIRERDKGRAFF. CDR3 DNA: TGTGCCATCAGGGAGCGGGATAAGGGGCGAGCTTTCTTT.

CDR3 coding DNA: TGCGCCAGCAGCTTGGGACAGGGAACTCAGCCCCAGCATTTT. Amino acids: CASSLGQGTQPQHF. The gene calls are TRBV5-1 and TRBJ1-5; 7 positions agree with TRBD1. CDR1 SGHRS and CDR2 YFSETQ come from the germline V gene. Losses at the gene ends were 0 bases for V and 6 bases for J; bases not matched to a gene: 3. The CDR3 covers 14 residues.

The V gene is TRBV5-5, the J gene TRBJ2-3; TRBD1 matches 10 bases. Germline V gene sequence: CDR1 SGHKS, CDR2 YYEKEE (reference sequence). CDR3 size: 17 residues. V dropped 6 bases and J dropped 1; count of bases not matched to a gene: 11. The CDR3, as DNA: TGTGCCAGCACTCTTATTAGGGGGACAGGGGGCACAGATACGCAGTATTTT. It specifies CASTLIRGTGGTDTQYF.

The chain is built from TRBV7-9 and TRBJ2-1; 11 bases are a match to TRBD1. Germline V gene lookup returns CDR1 SEHNR and CDR2 FQNEAQ (reference sequence). The CDR3 contains 14 residues. After removal of 7 bases from V and 7 bases from J, the junction contained 6 bases not matched to a gene. The CDR3 region has the DNA TGTGCCAGCAACCTGGGACAGGGGGTTAATGAGCAGTTCTTC. It is translated as CASNLGQGVNEQFF.